Only a few counts were recorded for the clone carrying this TCR beta chain. Antigen unknown. Germline assignment: CDR1 SQVTM and CDR2 ANQGSEA. The trim removed 7 bases at V and 0 bases at J, leaving 5 bases unmatched. The CDR3 extends over 13 amino acids. A sample-barcoded 5' primer and a J-beta primer mix were used in a second PCR of about 6 to 12 cycles. Each CDR3 protein gets one entry after TCRdb re-called the 5' RACE reads with MiXCR. The data contain about 600,000 distinct CDR3 sequences, around 48% of them singletons. This specimen belongs to a study of blood T cells in healthy people across ages. Overall study results and limits: Both higher diversity and more naive CD4+ cells marked long-lived donors when set against aged donors.

Sequencing was performed on blood. The chain couples TRBV29-1 to TRBJ1-1; 7 nucleotides match TRBD1. The sequence came from a man older than 75 in good health. DNA of the CDR3: TGCAGCGCGGACAGGAGCATGAACACTGAAGCTTTCTTT. The encoded protein is CSADRSMNTEAFF.